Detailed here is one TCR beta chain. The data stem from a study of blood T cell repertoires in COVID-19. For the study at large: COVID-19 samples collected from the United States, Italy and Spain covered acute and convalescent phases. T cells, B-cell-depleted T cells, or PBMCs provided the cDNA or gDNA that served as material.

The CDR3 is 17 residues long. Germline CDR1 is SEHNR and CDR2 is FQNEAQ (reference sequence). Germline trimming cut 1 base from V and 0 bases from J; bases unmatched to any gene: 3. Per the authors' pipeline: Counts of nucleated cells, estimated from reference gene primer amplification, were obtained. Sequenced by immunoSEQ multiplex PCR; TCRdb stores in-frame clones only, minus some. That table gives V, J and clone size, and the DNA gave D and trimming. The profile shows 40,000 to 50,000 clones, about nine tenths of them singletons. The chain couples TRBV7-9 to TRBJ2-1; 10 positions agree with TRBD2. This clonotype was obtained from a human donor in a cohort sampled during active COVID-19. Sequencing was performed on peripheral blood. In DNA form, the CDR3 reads TGTGCCAGCAGCTTAGAGACTAGCGGGTACTCCTACAATGAGCAGTTCTTC. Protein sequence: CASSLETSGYSYNEQFF.